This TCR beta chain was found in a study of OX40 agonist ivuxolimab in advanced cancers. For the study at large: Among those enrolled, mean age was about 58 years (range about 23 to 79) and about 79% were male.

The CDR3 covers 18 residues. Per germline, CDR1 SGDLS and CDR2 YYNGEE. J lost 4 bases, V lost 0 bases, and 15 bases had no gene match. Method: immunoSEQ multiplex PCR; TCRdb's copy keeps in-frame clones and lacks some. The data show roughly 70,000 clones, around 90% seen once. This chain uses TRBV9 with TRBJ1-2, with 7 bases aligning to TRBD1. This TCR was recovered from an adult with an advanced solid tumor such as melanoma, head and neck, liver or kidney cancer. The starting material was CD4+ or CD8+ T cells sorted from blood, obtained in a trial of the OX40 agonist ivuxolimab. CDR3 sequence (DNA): TGTGCCAGCAGCGTAGCTAGCGCAGGGGGTTCGAATAGCTATGGCTACACCTTC. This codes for CASSVASAGGSNSYGYTF.